This record concerns one T cell receptor beta chain sequence. This sample stems from a study of blood T cell repertoires in COVID-19. Whole-study context: Samples of COVID-19 (acute and convalescent) were obtained from the United States, Italy and Spain. T cells, B-cell-depleted T cells, or PBMCs supplied cDNA or gDNA.

Original processing methods: Scientists estimated how many nucleated cells there were by amplifying reference gene primers. Repertoires were generated with immunoSEQ multiplex PCR, while TCRdb's copy carries only in-frame clones and drops some. Clonal size and the V and J genes are those of that table, whereas D and trimming came from the DNA. The table includes some 310,000 clones, roughly 90% detected once. The Seattle site enrolled patients during active infection and followed them longitudinally. Sequencing input: peripheral blood. The source is a woman aged 25 to 39 with COVID-19, enrolled during active disease.

CDR3 in DNA: TGTGCCAGCAGTGTAAGGGCGGGAGCTACAGATACGCAGTATTTT. Translated, it gives CASSVRAGATDTQYF. The rearrangement links TRBV2 to TRBJ2-3; TRBD2 matches at 7 bases. Germline-derived CDR1 and CDR2 are SNHLY and FYNNEI. The CDR3 is made up of 15 amino acids. The V gene end was trimmed by 4 bases and the J gene end by 3 bases; junction bases not matched to a gene: 7.